The 7 T cell receptor beta chains below were found in one sample sequenced in a study of T cells in Graves' hyperthyroidism and ophthalmopathy. Researchers amplified the TCR beta CDR3 regions from RNA transcripts. The HTBI primer set was used in a first-round RT-PCR of the TCR CDR3. TCRdb reprocessed the multiplex PCR reads via MiXCR and lists one record per CDR3 protein. The sample holds around 520,000 distinct CDR3 sequences, 14% seen once. Sample: blood. Receptors originate from a woman aged 18-35 years with Graves' hyperthyroidism.

This clonotype showed up many times. The CDR3 reads CASSHPTGTGFNIQYF. The CDR3 nucleotides are TGTGCCAGCAGCCATCCGACCGGGACAGGGTTTAACATTCAGTACTTC. The chain employs TRBV3-1 and TRBJ2-4; 9 nucleotides match TRBD1. V shed 3 bases, J shed 7 bases, and the junction held 10 bases outside the gene matches. CDR1 is LGHDT and CDR2 is YNNKEL in the germline V gene (reference sequence). The CDR3 is 16 amino acids.

This clonotype appeared many times. This chain links TRBV2 with TRBJ1-1; perhaps TRBD1 as D (6 bases). CDR1 is SNHLY, CDR2 FYNNEI, per germline. The CDR3 is 15 amino acids. Trimming removed 4 bases from V and 5 bases from J, with 17 bases in between. The CDR3 loop reads CASSGGGATGTEAFF. CDR3 nucleotides: TGTGCCAGCAGTGGAGGGGGGGCCACGGGTACTGAAGCTTTCTTT.

In its sample, this clonotype was seen many times. The CDR3 DNA follows: TGTGCCAGCAGCCGACAGCGGGAGAGTTGGGAGACCCAGTACTTC. Residues: CASSRQRESWETQYF. The chain recombines TRBV4-2 with TRBJ2-5; 8 bases fit TRBD2. Germline lookup yields CDR1 LGHNA and CDR2 YNFKEQ. The CDR3 sequence is 15 residues long. V lost 4 bases to trimming and J lost 5 bases; unmatched junction nucleotides: 9.

There are many counts of this clonotype. The rearrangement uses TRBV19 and TRBJ1-2; 7 bases line up with TRBD1. This CDR3 region has 14 residues. The V gene's germline CDR1 is LNHDA and CDR2 SQIVND (reference sequence). J lost 0 bases, V lost 6 bases, and 4 bases had no gene match. In nucleotides, the CDR3 is TGTGCCAGTAGAGACGACAGGGCTAACTATGGCTACACCTTC. Amino acids: CASRDDRANYGYTF.

The CDR3 protein is CASSVYGTDTQYF. As DNA, the CDR3 is TGTGCCAGCAGCGTATATGGCACAGATACGCAGTATTTT. The genes are TRBV9 and TRBJ2-3, with no clear D. The V end lost 1 base, the J end lost 1 base, and 4 bases lay between the germline ends. Germline CDR1 is SGDLS and CDR2 is YYNGEE. This CDR3 spans 13 amino acids.

This clonotype was seen at least ten times. This chain's CDR3 is CASSYRTSRETQYF. In DNA, the CDR3 is TGTGCCAGCAGTTACAGGACTAGCCGAGAGACCCAGTACTTC. The chain combines TRBV6-5 with TRBJ2-5; 8 nucleotides agree with TRBD2. Germline V gives CDR1 MNHEY, CDR2 SVGAGI. CDR3 size: 14 residues. Trimming took 2 bases from V and 4 from J; bases not matched to a gene: 3.

This clonotype showed up many times. The gene calls are TRBV11-3 and TRBJ2-7; 8 bases map to TRBD1. CDR3 length: 16 residues. The ends lost 3 bases at V and 5 bases at J; junction bases unmatched: 12. CDR1 and CDR2 (germline): SGHNT, YENEEA. CDR3 nucleotides: TGTGCCAGCAGCTTGCCGGACAGGGTCTCTTCTCACGAGCAGTACTTC. It specifies CASSLPDRVSSHEQYF.